The rows below give T cell receptor beta chains drawn from one sample of a study of blood T cell repertoires in COVID-19. Repertoires were generated with immunoSEQ multiplex PCR, while TCRdb's copy carries only in-frame clones and drops some. The data contain 250,000 to 300,000 clones, 80% to 90% of them singletons. Source material: PBMCs or T cells enriched from blood (not recorded which). The receptor source for this set is a woman aged 45-65 years who had recovered from COVID-19. Each CDR3 is given with its conserved first and last residue. The order of the fields is V gene, J gene, CDR3 protein.

V gene: TRBV6-6; J gene: TRBJ2-7; CDR3 protein: CASSSGGGIYEQYF
V gene: TRBV6-5; J gene: TRBJ2-7; CDR3 protein: CASRSSGLVSYEQYF
V gene: TRBV28; J gene: TRBJ2-6; CDR3 protein: CASRTGVGANVLTF
V gene: TRBV18; J gene: TRBJ1-5; CDR3 protein: CASSPGDRGGEPQHF
V gene: TRBV9; J gene: TRBJ1-6; CDR3 protein: CASSERDRNSPLHF
V gene: TRBV2; J gene: TRBJ2-7; CDR3 protein: CASSEVLSTGGYEQYF
V gene: TRBV21-1; J gene: TRBJ1-6; CDR3 protein: CASSLTPGQGLLSSYNSPLHF
V gene: TRBV4-1; J gene: TRBJ2-1; CDR3 protein: CASSLDPSLAGVVSEQFF
V gene: TRBV30; J gene: TRBJ2-1; CDR3 protein: CAWSVGDRDNEQFF
V gene: TRBV7-3; J gene: TRBJ2-2; CDR3 protein: CASSSSRQGPGELFF
V gene: TRBV12-3/TRBV12-4; J gene: TRBJ1-1; CDR3 protein: CASSLALGRKAFF